These T cell receptor beta chains were read from a single sample in a study of regulatory T cells in long-lasting Graves disease. Using its own MiXCR run on the multiplex PCR reads, TCRdb lists one record per CDR3 protein. The table includes hundreds of thousands of distinct CDR3 sequences, roughly 15% detected once. These data were also filed under a second study, of T cells in Graves' hyperthyroidism and ophthalmopathy.

The source was peripheral blood mononuclear cells (PBMCs), collected at new diagnosis, from a patient treated with antithyroid drugs. These receptors came from a woman in her thirties with Graves disease. Each CDR3 is given with its conserved first and last residue. The order of the fields is D gene, V gene, clone size, J gene, CDR3 protein, CDR3 DNA. D genes are given only for firm matches. A row's size may be missing; if present it is once, few, many or a size class.

D: .; V: TRBV7-9; size: many; J: TRBJ2-7; CDR3: CASSFSREGSYEQYF; DNA: TGTGCCAGCAGCTTTAGCAGGGAAGGCTCTTACGAGCAGTACTTC
D: TRBD1; V: TRBV7-2; size: .; J: TRBJ1-3; CDR3: CASSPYRGLSGNTIYF; DNA: TGTGCCAGCAGCCCATACAGGGGGCTGTCTGGAAACACCATATATTTT
D: .; V: TRBV12-3/TRBV12-4; size: many; J: TRBJ2-5; CDR3: CASSKGGDLGTQYF; DNA: TGTGCCAGCAGTAAAGGGGGAGATTTGGGGACCCAGTACTTC
D: .; V: TRBV19; size: .; J: TRBJ2-1; CDR3: CASRMEFGGQFF; DNA: TGTGCCAGTAGAATGGAGTTCGGGGGGCAGTTCTTC
D: .; V: TRBV29-1; size: .; J: TRBJ2-2; CDR3: CSVERRGGRSTGELFF; DNA: TGCAGCGTTGAACGGAGGGGGGGTAGGTCCACCGGGGAGCTGTTTTTT
D: .; V: TRBV15; size: many; J: TRBJ1-1; CDR3: CATSRGMNRANTEAFF; DNA: TGTGCCACCAGCAGAGGAATGAACAGGGCGAACACTGAAGCTTTCTTT
D: .; V: TRBV9; size: .; J: TRBJ2-3; CDR3: CASSPNTGSSTDTQYF; DNA: TGTGCCAGCAGCCCTAATACAGGGTCTAGCACAGATACGCAGTATTTT
D: TRBD1; V: TRBV9; size: few; J: TRBJ1-4; CDR3: CASSASGGLATNEKLFF; DNA: TGTGCCAGCAGCGCCTCAGGGGGACTTGCAACTAATGAAAAACTGTTTTTT
D: TRBD1; V: TRBV20-1; size: many; J: TRBJ2-3; CDR3: CSATGQGRGTDTQYF; DNA: TGCAGTGCTACCGGACAGGGACGGGGCACAGATACGCAGTATTTT
D: TRBD2; V: TRBV18; size: .; J: TRBJ2-3; CDR3: CASSTLAGGADTRYF; DNA: TGCGCCAGCTCAACGTTAGCGGGAGGTGCAGATACGCGGTATTTT
D: .; V: TRBV7-6; size: many; J: TRBJ2-2; CDR3: CASSSHPPEGLGTGELFF; DNA: TGTGCCAGCAGCTCCCACCCTCCGGAGGGTTTGGGCACCGGGGAGCTGTTTTTT
D: .; V: TRBV11-3; size: few; J: TRBJ2-1; CDR3: CASSHGDNEQFF; DNA: TGTGCCAGCAGCCATGGAGACAATGAGCAGTTCTTC
D: .; V: TRBV20-1; size: .; J: TRBJ2-1; CDR3: CSARALVYNEQFF; DNA: TGCAGTGCTAGAGCTTTAGTCTACAATGAGCAGTTCTTC
D: .; V: TRBV5-1; size: .; J: TRBJ2-5; CDR3: CASSSALYQETQYF; DNA: TGCGCCAGCAGCTCCGCGCTTTACCAAGAGACCCAGTACTTC
D: .; V: TRBV2; size: few; J: TRBJ1-5; CDR3: CASKGDSNQPQHF; DNA: TGTGCCAGCAAAGGAGATAGCAATCAGCCCCAGCATTTT
D: TRBD1; V: TRBV3-1; size: many; J: TRBJ1-1; CDR3: CASSQDIGTENTEAFF; DNA: TGTGCCAGCAGCCAAGATATAGGGACAGAGAACACTGAAGCTTTCTTT
D: TRBD2; V: TRBV27; size: few; J: TRBJ2-7; CDR3: CASSAIGTSGTEQYF; DNA: TGTGCCAGCAGTGCCATCGGGACTAGCGGGACCGAGCAGTACTTC
D: .; V: TRBV9; size: many; J: TRBJ2-2; CDR3: CASSVAGNTGELFF; DNA: TGTGCCAGCAGCGTAGCCGGGAACACCGGGGAGCTGTTTTTT
D: TRBD1; V: TRBV25-1; size: .; J: TRBJ2-1; CDR3: CASSDATGSTYNEQFF; DNA: TGTGCCAGCAGTGACGCGACAGGGTCCACCTACAATGAGCAGTTCTTC
D: .; V: TRBV11-2; size: many; J: TRBJ2-3; CDR3: CASSLVGDPTDTQYF; DNA: TGTGCCAGCAGCTTAGTGGGGGACCCCACAGATACGCAGTATTTT
D: TRBD1; V: TRBV6-4; size: few; J: TRBJ2-7; CDR3: CASRGQGTYEQYF; DNA: TGTGCCAGCCGGGGACAGGGGACTTACGAGCAGTACTTC
D: .; V: TRBV5-1; size: .; J: TRBJ2-5; CDR3: CASSLAQQGVETQYF; DNA: TGCGCCAGCAGCTTGGCCCAGCAGGGAGTCGAGACCCAGTACTTC
D: .; V: TRBV7-2; size: many; J: TRBJ1-3; CDR3: CASSLTGWSGNTIYF; DNA: TGTGCCAGCAGCTTAACAGGGTGGTCTGGAAACACCATATATTTT
D: .; V: TRBV10-2; size: many; J: TRBJ2-7; CDR3: CASSEPQGEQYF; DNA: TGCGCCAGCAGTGAGCCTCAAGGCGAGCAGTACTTC
D: TRBD2; V: TRBV6-2/TRBV6-3; size: many; J: TRBJ2-1; CDR3: CASRPSGRNVQFF; DNA: TGTGCCAGCAGACCTAGCGGGAGAAACGTGCAGTTCTTC
D: .; V: TRBV20-1; size: few; J: TRBJ2-1; CDR3: CSARDSRQGTKDEQFF; DNA: TGCAGTGCTAGAGATTCCCGACAGGGGACTAAAGATGAGCAGTTCTTC
D: .; V: TRBV11-2; size: many; J: TRBJ2-7; CDR3: CASSSDSYEQYF; DNA: TGTGCCAGCAGCTCTGACAGCTACGAGCAGTACTTC
D: .; V: TRBV20-1; size: many; J: TRBJ2-3; CDR3: CSARERGIAWDTQYF; DNA: TGCAGTGCTAGAGAAAGGGGGATCGCGTGGGATACGCAGTATTTT
D: .; V: TRBV7-8; size: many; J: TRBJ2-3; CDR3: CASSLAPGSTDTQYF; DNA: TGTGCCAGCAGCTTAGCTCCGGGAAGCACAGATACGCAGTATTTT
D: .; V: TRBV6-1; size: few; J: TRBJ2-5; CDR3: CASSDVPREGTQYF; DNA: TGTGCCAGCAGTGATGTCCCCCGAGAGGGGACCCAGTACTTC
D: .; V: TRBV11-3; size: many; J: TRBJ2-2; CDR3: CASSLDHTGELFF; DNA: TGTGCCAGCAGCTTGGACCACACCGGGGAGCTGTTTTTT
D: .; V: TRBV6-5; size: many; J: TRBJ2-7; CDR3: CASSYSPQGSRENYEQYF; DNA: TGTGCCAGCAGTTACTCCCCGCAGGGGTCAAGGGAAAACTACGAGCAGTACTTC
D: .; V: TRBV11-2; size: .; J: TRBJ1-6; CDR3: CASSPRPHSGNSPLHF; DNA: TGTGCCAGCAGCCCACGCCCCCACAGTGGTAATTCACCCCTCCACTTT
D: .; V: TRBV7-9; size: .; J: TRBJ2-5; CDR3: CASSSPSYFETQYF; DNA: TGTGCCAGCAGCTCCCCGTCTTATTTTGAGACCCAGTACTTC
D: .; V: TRBV5-5; size: .; J: TRBJ2-6; CDR3: CASSLWGAGANVLTF; DNA: TGTGCCAGCAGCTTGTGGGGGGCTGGGGCCAACGTCCTGACTTTC
D: TRBD2; V: TRBV2; size: many; J: TRBJ2-5; CDR3: CAIRELAEETQYF; DNA: TGTGCCATACGAGAGCTAGCGGAAGAGACCCAGTACTTC
D: .; V: TRBV5-5; size: few; J: TRBJ1-4; CDR3: CASSSEAKTGYNEKLFF; DNA: TGTGCCAGCAGCTCGGAAGCAAAGACAGGATATAATGAAAAACTGTTTTTT
D: .; V: TRBV7-2; size: .; J: TRBJ1-1; CDR3: CASSLLGGGLIIRTEAFF; DNA: TGTGCCAGCAGCCTCCTGGGGGGGGGCTTAATAATACGCACTGAAGCTTTCTTT
D: .; V: TRBV19; size: .; J: TRBJ2-5; CDR3: CASSRQTGTQETQYF; DNA: TGTGCCAGTAGTCGACAAACAGGGACCCAAGAGACCCAGTACTTC
D: .; V: TRBV27; size: .; J: TRBJ1-6; CDR3: CASSLSSLSSPLHF; DNA: TGTGCCAGCAGTTTATCCAGTTTAAGTTCACCCCTCCACTTT
D: .; V: TRBV6-2/TRBV6-3; size: few; J: TRBJ2-7; CDR3: CASRVELTYEQYF; DNA: TGTGCCAGCAGAGTGGAGCTAACCTACGAGCAGTACTTC
D: TRBD2; V: TRBV2; size: many; J: TRBJ2-7; CDR3: CASRTQLAGGIDQYF; DNA: TGTGCCAGCAGGACCCAACTAGCGGGAGGAATAGATCAGTACTTC
D: .; V: TRBV20-1; size: many; J: TRBJ1-2; CDR3: CSARIGITNYGYTF; DNA: TGCAGTGCTAGGATTGGGATAACTAACTATGGCTACACCTTC